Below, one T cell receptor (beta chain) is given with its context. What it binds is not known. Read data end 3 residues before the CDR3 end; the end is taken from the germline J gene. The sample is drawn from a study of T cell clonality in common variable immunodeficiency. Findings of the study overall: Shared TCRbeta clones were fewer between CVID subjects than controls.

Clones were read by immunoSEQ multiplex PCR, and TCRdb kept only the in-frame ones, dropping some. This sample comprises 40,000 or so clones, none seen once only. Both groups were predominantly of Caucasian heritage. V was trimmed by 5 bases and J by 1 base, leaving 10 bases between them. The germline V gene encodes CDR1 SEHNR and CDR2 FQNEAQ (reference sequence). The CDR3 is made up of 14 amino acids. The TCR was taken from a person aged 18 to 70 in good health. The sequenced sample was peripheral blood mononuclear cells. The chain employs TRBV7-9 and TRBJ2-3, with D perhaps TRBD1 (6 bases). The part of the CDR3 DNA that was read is TGTGCCAGCAGCCAAGCAGGGGGCACAGATACG. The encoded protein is CASSQAGGTDT. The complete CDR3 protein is CASSQAGGTDTQYF.